Below, one TCR beta chain is given with its context. As yet, its antigen is unknown. These data come from a study of beta chain features in type 1 diabetes. For the study at large: Sorted cells, about 99 million in number, were examined across all samples. Study-level findings and limits: Resolution of whether HLA type affects TCRB rearrangement was not achieved here.

Expressed TCRB transcripts got sequenced, as all isolated RNA was reverse transcribed. Repertoires were generated with immunoSEQ multiplex PCR, while TCRdb's copy carries only in-frame clones and drops some. The top ten clones hold 1% of a sample with around 300,000 clones, 8% of them seen once. Purity exceeding 95% was reached by all sorted populations. V was shortened by 3 bases and J by 6 bases, with 11 bases between the two germline ends. Germline V lookup: CDR1 SGHVS, CDR2 FQNEAQ. The CDR3 is 13 residues long. The chain joins TRBV7-8 to TRBJ1-1; D is possibly TRBD1 (6 bases). Sequencing was done on a sample of central memory CD4+ T cells from blood. This TCR was sampled from a woman in her late teens or twenties in good health. The DNA for the CDR3 is TGTGCCAGCAGCTTGGGGGACATCGCTGAAGCTTTCTTT. Translation: CASSLGDIAEAFF. The whole variable domain, filled in from reference TRBV7-8 and TRBJ1-1, reads GAGVSQSPRYKVAKRGQDVALRCDPISGHVSLFWYQQALGQGPEFLTYFQNEAQLDKSGLPSDRFFAERPEGSVSTLKIQRTQQEDSAVYLCASSLGDIAEAFFGQGTRLTVV.